This is a list of T cell receptor beta chains from one sample in a study of T-cell reconstitution after alpha-beta-depleted transplantation in children. TCRdb recomputed calls from the PCR reads with MiXCR, one row per CDR3 protein. Of some 550,000 distinct CDR3 sequences listed, about 16% are singletons. The sequenced sample was PBMCs from the stem cell graft donor, obtained from the stem cell graft. The receptors originated from a human donor who donated a stem cell graft to a child with acute lymphoblastic leukemia. CDR3s include the opening cysteine and the closing phenylalanine or tryptophan. The order of the fields is CDR3 length, V gene, D gene, clone size, J gene, CDR3 protein, CDR3 DNA. A D gene is named only where the DNA matches it firmly. Some rows have no size entry. The others give once, few or many, or a class for an expanded clone.

>13|TRBV5-6|.|.|TRBJ2-7
CASTAGHSYEQYF
TGTGCCAGCACGGCAGGACACTCCTACGAGCAGTACTTC
>14|TRBV12-3/TRBV12-4|TRBD1|few|TRBJ2-7
CASSRTGGEHEQYF
TGTGCCAGCAGTCGGACAGGGGGCGAGCACGAGCAGTACTTC
>10|TRBV29-1|.|few|TRBJ2-1
CSVDPYEQFF
TGCAGCGTTGACCCCTATGAGCAGTTCTTC
>17|TRBV7-8|TRBD2|.|TRBJ2-3
CASSPTSGNSLTDTQYF
TGTGCCAGCAGCCCCACAAGCGGGAATAGTTTAACAGATACGCAGTATTTT
>15|TRBV7-8|TRBD2|.|TRBJ2-3
CASSFGGRYTDTQYF
TGTGCCAGCAGCTTTGGCGGGAGGTACACAGATACGCAGTATTTT
>14|TRBV30|.|.|TRBJ2-3
CAWSRDLFTDTQYF
TGTGCCTGGAGTCGGGACTTGTTCACAGATACGCAGTATTTT
>13|TRBV5-1|.|few|TRBJ1-1
CASSLGQQNEAFF
TGCGCCAGCAGCTTGGGACAGCAAAATGAAGCTTTCTTT
>16|TRBV7-9|TRBD1|few|TRBJ2-2
CASSHRTGMNTGELFF
TGTGCCAGCAGCCACCGGACAGGGATGAACACCGGGGAGCTGTTTTTT
>17|TRBV5-1|TRBD1|.|TRBJ2-2
CASSLDRGTLNTGELFF
TGCGCCAGCAGCTTGGACAGGGGAACGTTGAACACCGGGGAGCTGTTTTTT
>18|TRBV3-1|TRBD1|few|TRBJ2-3
CASSPHPQGARGTDTQYF
TGTGCCAGCAGCCCGCACCCCCAGGGGGCGCGAGGCACAGATACGCAGTATTTT
>17|TRBV5-1|TRBD1|.|TRBJ2-6
CASSLATPGQGANVLTF
TGCGCCAGCAGCTTGGCCACACCGGGACAGGGGGCCAACGTCCTGACTTTC
>11|TRBV29-1|.|.|TRBJ1-2
CSVEEQAGYTF
TGCAGCGTTGAAGAACAGGCAGGCTACACCTTC
>13|TRBV29-1|.|few|TRBJ2-1
CSLQNYLYNEQFF
TGCAGCCTTCAGAACTACCTTTACAATGAGCAGTTCTTC
>15|TRBV15|TRBD1|.|TRBJ1-4
CATSSSLQGAEKLFF
TGTGCCACCAGCAGCTCCTTACAGGGGGCCGAAAAACTGTTTTTT
>15|TRBV3-1|.|few|TRBJ1-1
CASSQRGGAVGKAFF
TGTGCCAGCAGCCAAAGGGGCGGGGCCGTAGGAAAAGCTTTCTTT
>15|TRBV7-8|TRBD2|.|TRBJ2-1
CASTLLAGDGNEQFF
TGTGCCAGCACCCTCCTAGCGGGAGATGGAAATGAGCAGTTCTTC
>14|TRBV20-1|.|.|TRBJ2-2
CSAENRGGSGELFF
TGCAGTGCTGAGAACAGGGGAGGGAGCGGGGAGCTGTTTTTT
>13|TRBV27|TRBD2|.|TRBJ2-7
CASGTSGSNEQYF
TGTGCCAGCGGGACTAGCGGATCTAACGAGCAGTACTTC
>15|TRBV27|.|.|TRBJ2-3
CASSFRGTHTDTQYF
TGTGCCAGCAGTTTTAGAGGGACCCACACAGATACGCAGTATTTT
>15|TRBV5-1|TRBD2|.|TRBJ2-1
CASSASSGRVHEQFF
TGCGCCAGCAGCGCCTCTAGCGGGAGGGTACATGAGCAGTTCTTC
>17|TRBV4-1|TRBD1|.|TRBJ1-6
CASSQVAGQEVHSPLHF
TGCGCCAGCAGCCAAGTCGCCGGACAGGAGGTACATTCACCCCTCCACTTT
>15|TRBV4-1|.|.|TRBJ2-3
CASSQRRGKIDTQYF
TGCGCCAGCAGCCAAAGGAGGGGCAAGATAGATACGCAGTATTTT
>13|TRBV30|.|few|TRBJ1-2
CAWTTGLYYGYTF
TGTGCCTGGACCACGGGGTTATACTATGGCTACACCTTC
>15|TRBV29-1|.|few|TRBJ2-7
CSVDGAGTEFYEQYF
TGCAGCGTTGATGGGGCCGGGACGGAATTTTACGAGCAGTACTTC
>18|TRBV20-1|TRBD1|.|TRBJ2-7
CSARPRQGASRGSYEQYF
TGCAGTGCTAGACCCCGACAGGGGGCGTCCAGGGGTTCCTACGAGCAGTACTTC
>15|TRBV20-1|TRBD1|few|TRBJ1-6
CSAPALDRDNSPLHF
TGCAGTGCACCCGCCTTGGACAGGGACAATTCACCCCTCCACTTT
>13|TRBV7-9|.|few|TRBJ1-2
CASSLRTGYGYTF
TGTGCCAGCAGCCTCCGAACAGGGTATGGCTACACCTTC
>13|TRBV12-3/TRBV12-4|.|.|TRBJ2-1
CASSLTRGQRQFF
TGTGCCAGCAGTTTGACCCGGGGACAACGTCAGTTCTTC
>15|TRBV20-1|TRBD2|.|TRBJ2-7
CSAKSLAGEVREQYF
TGCAGTGCTAAATCCTTAGCGGGAGAAGTGAGGGAGCAGTACTTC
>16|TRBV3-1|.|.|TRBJ2-1
CASSQGESEYGEGQFF
TGTGCCAGCAGCCAAGGGGAGTCCGAATACGGGGAAGGGCAGTTCTTC
>13|TRBV27|TRBD1|few|TRBJ2-7
CASRAGGAYEQYF
TGTGCCAGCAGGGCAGGGGGCGCGTACGAGCAGTACTTC
>15|TRBV2|.|.|TRBJ2-7
CASSVGRQGTYEQYF
TGTGCCAGCAGTGTTGGTCGGCAGGGCACCTACGAGCAGTACTTC
>18|TRBV4-1|TRBD1|.|TRBJ1-1
CASSQDPPGQGMNTEAFF
TGCGCCAGCAGCCAAGATCCCCCGGGACAGGGAATGAACACTGAAGCTTTCTTT
>18|TRBV12-3/TRBV12-4|.|.|TRBJ2-3
CASSPGPSGPGGTDTQYF
TGTGCCAGCAGTCCGGGGCCTTCGGGGCCGGGTGGCACAGATACGCAGTATTTT
>13|TRBV12-3/TRBV12-4|.|.|TRBJ1-1
CASILPGQGEAFF
TGTGCCAGCATTCTCCCGGGGCAGGGCGAAGCTTTCTTT
>15|TRBV4-1|.|.|TRBJ2-5
CASSQGAGWGETQYF
TGCGCCAGCAGCCAAGGCGCAGGGTGGGGAGAGACCCAGTACTTC
>16|TRBV18|TRBD2|few|TRBJ2-1
CASSLLDLGTSDEQFF
TGTGCCAGCTCACTTTTGGACCTCGGGACTAGCGACGAGCAGTTCTTC
>15|TRBV28|.|.|TRBJ2-2
CASSLVSGSTGELFF
TGTGCCAGCAGTTTGGTATCGGGAAGCACCGGGGAGCTGTTTTTT
>14|TRBV4-1|.|.|TRBJ2-2
CASSQMTVTGELFF
TGCGCCAGCAGCCAAATGACAGTCACCGGGGAGCTGTTTTTT
>13|TRBV7-3|.|.|TRBJ2-1
CASSFDYPSQQFF
TGTGCCAGCAGCTTTGACTACCCCTCCCAGCAGTTCTTC
>15|TRBV20-1|TRBD2|few|TRBJ2-3
CSAGLAGLLADTQYF
TGCAGTGCGGGACTAGCGGGACTTCTCGCAGATACGCAGTATTTT
>14|TRBV5-1|.|.|TRBJ2-3
CASSFSQGLDTQYF
TGCGCCAGCAGCTTTAGTCAGGGGCTAGATACGCAGTATTTT
>12|TRBV12-3/TRBV12-4|.|few|TRBJ2-7
CASIGTYYEQYF
TGTGCCAGCATCGGGACGTACTACGAGCAGTACTTC
>13|TRBV4-1|.|many|TRBJ1-5
CASSQGPNQPQHF
TGTGCCAGCAGCCAGGGGCCCAATCAGCCCCAGCATTTT
>13|TRBV2|TRBD2|.|TRBJ2-1
CASSLSGSAEQFF
TGTGCCAGCAGTCTTAGCGGGAGCGCTGAGCAGTTCTTC
>14|TRBV7-9|TRBD1|few|TRBJ1-1
CASSLGTGRAEAFF
TGTGCCAGCAGCTTAGGGACAGGGCGGGCTGAAGCTTTCTTT
>14|TRBV7-3|TRBD1|few|TRBJ2-2
CASSPTGGGGELFF
TGTGCCAGCAGCCCTACAGGGGGCGGGGGGGAGCTGTTTTTT
>14|TRBV5-1|TRBD2|few|TRBJ2-1
CASRSGVTYNEQFF
TGCGCCAGCAGAAGCGGGGTTACGTACAATGAGCAGTTCTTC
>16|TRBV12-3/TRBV12-4|TRBD2|.|TRBJ2-5
CASSPRSQGGGETQYF
TGTGCCAGCAGCCCTCGGTCCCAGGGCGGGGGAGAGACCCAGTACTTC
>17|TRBV9|.|.|TRBJ2-1
CASGPFRSGKSYNEQFF
TGTGCCAGCGGCCCATTCAGGAGCGGCAAATCCTACAATGAGCAGTTCTTC
>17|TRBV5-1|.|.|TRBJ2-7
CASSPIPGTPSSYEQYF
TGCGCCAGCAGCCCGATCCCCGGGACGCCGAGCTCCTACGAGCAGTACTTC
>14|TRBV29-1|.|.|TRBJ2-7
CSVEEGGAYDEQYF
TGCAGCGTTGAAGAGGGGGGGGCTTACGACGAGCAGTACTTC
>15|TRBV21-1|.|few|TRBJ1-1
CATWTGGTMNTEAFF
TGTGCCACCTGGACAGGGGGCACGATGAACACTGAAGCTTTCTTT